This entry concerns a single T cell receptor (beta chain). Without a recorded count, this clonotype is taken to be medium-sized (0.01 to 0.1%) from its frequency. The antigen it binds to is not known. Each CD8+ T cell subset was flow-sorted in triplicate, and 300,000 or so cells per subset were placed directly into RLT lysis buffer. To keep memory contaminants out, a stringent definition of naive CD8+ T cells was applied: CD45RO-CCR7+CD27+CD95-. Using standard density gradient centrifugation, peripheral blood mononuclear cells were isolated from buffy coats. Naive CXCR3-negative and CXCR3-positive CD8+ T cells were flow-sorted on a FACSAria III. An RNeasy Mini Kit was used to extract total RNA from the sorted cells. This entry is derived from a study of CXCR3-negative and CXCR3-positive naive CD8 T cells (dated by TCRdb to about 2019). General notes on the study: Some 130 million TRB reads were obtained in total, roughly 1.5 +/- 0.3 million reads per library. Diversity and physicochemical repertoire analyses were performed on about a dozen donors pooled from two independent experiments. The TRBV-TRBJ cluster analysis covered naive subsets from about five donors and memory cells from 3 donors. The research as a whole found: Both naive subsets had comparably high repertoire diversity, while memory CD8+ T cells had much lower repertoire diversity. Similar TRBV-TRBJ usage was shown by naive CXCR3-negative and CXCR3-positive cells from the same donor, whereas distinct patterns were shown by memory cells. Compared with CXCR3-negative naive cells, CXCR3-positive naive cells had TRB CDR3s with higher hydrophobicity (lower Kidera factor 4), lower energy, and higher strength and volume indices. Because surface CD5, which is linked to self-reactivity in mice, was comparable between the naive subsets, TCR interaction strength was also inferred from TRB CDR3 physicochemical properties. Because CXCR3 expression was partially decreased after cryopreservation, freshly isolated PBMCs were used for most assays.

The sequencing machine was a NextSeq 550. The Human TCR Profiling Kit (MiLaboratory) was used to make UMI-labeled 5' RACE TRB cDNA libraries. cDNA synthesis used the entire amount of extracted RNA, and PCR amplification then used the entire amount of cDNA produced. Libraries were prepared in parallel using an identical number of PCR cycles. The authors' analysis ran thus. With a minimum of two reads required per UMI, MIGEC and MiXCR pulled out about 53,000 +/- 10,000 unique UMI-labeled TRB cDNA molecules from each library. An average of about 40,000 +/- 10,000 functional in-frame TRB CDR3 nucleotide clonotypes without stop codons was found per library. After downsampling to 5000 UMI-labeled TRB molecules per sample, diversity metrics, including normalized Shannon-Wiener and Chao1, were computed in VDJtools. Clonotype-size-weighted physicochemical properties of the central five CDR3 residues (interaction energy, strength, volume and Kidera factor 4) were computed in VDJtools. TCRdb reprocessed the reads and assigns one entry to each CDR3 protein sequence, leaving out DNA. It is TCRdb's table, rather than the study itself, that gives the V and J calls and clone size. The table kept for this sample lists thousands of distinct CDR3 sequences. The ten top clones hold approximately 1.2% of the sample.

The CDR3 runs 15 amino acids, cysteine and phenylalanine included. DNA was not recorded. The CDR1 and CDR2 encoded by the germline V gene are SGHVS and FQNEAQ. Sequencing was carried out using naive CXCR3+ CD8+ T cells from blood. What the cell subset or site label conveys for this sample: CD45RO-CCR7+CD27+CD95- naive CD8+ T cells expressing CXCR3 (TNR3+). Recombination linked TRBV7-8 to TRBJ2-5; the D call of TRBD1 rests on TCRdb alone, since no DNA is present to check it. The receptor's source is a human donor in good health. Some clones in this sample may be carry-over from other donors' samples. The CDR3 protein sequence reads: CASSLPRGREETQYF.